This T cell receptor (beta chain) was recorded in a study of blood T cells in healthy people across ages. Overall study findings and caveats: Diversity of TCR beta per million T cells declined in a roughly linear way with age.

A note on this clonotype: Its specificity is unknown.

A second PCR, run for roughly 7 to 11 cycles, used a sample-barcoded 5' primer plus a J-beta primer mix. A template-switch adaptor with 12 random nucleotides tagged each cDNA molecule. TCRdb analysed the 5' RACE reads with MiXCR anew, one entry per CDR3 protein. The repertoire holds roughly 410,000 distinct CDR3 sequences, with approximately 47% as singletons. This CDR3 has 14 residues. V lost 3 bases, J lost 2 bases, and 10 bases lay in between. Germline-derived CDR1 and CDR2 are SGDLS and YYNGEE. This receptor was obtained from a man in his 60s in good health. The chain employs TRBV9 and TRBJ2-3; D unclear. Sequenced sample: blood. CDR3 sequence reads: CASSALQNTDTQYF. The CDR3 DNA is TGTGCCAGCAGCGCACTCCAAAACACAGATACGCAGTATTTT.